These 21 T cell receptor beta chains came from one sample sequenced in a study of CD8+ T cells in alopecia areata. Treatment defined: oral pan-JAK inhibitor, 5-10 mg twice daily. Extraction and reverse transcription of RNA yielded cDNA as the sequencing template. The assay was immunoSEQ multiplex PCR, and TCRdb's table has in-frame clones only and misses some. The sample contains some 96,000 clones, 50% to 75% of which appear only once. This specimen was CD8+ T cells sorted from blood, taken at week 4, from a patient treated with tofacitinib. These receptors all stem from a human donor with alopecia areata.

V is TRBV27 and J is TRBJ2-1; possible D gene TRBD2, 7 bases. Trimming took 5 bases from V and 2 from J, leaving 25 bases between them. The germline V gene has CDR1 MNHEY and CDR2 SMNVEV (reference sequence). CDR3 length equals 19 residues. CDR3 sequence (DNA): TGTGCCAGCAGTCCCCTGGGGAGGAATAGGGAGGGGGCCTACAATGAGCAGTTCTTC. Protein product: CASSPLGRNREGAYNEQFF.

The chain uses TRBV6-5 and TRBJ2-5; no definite D call. The CDR3 has 12 residues. V shed 5 bases and J shed 5 bases, with 9 bases lying between them. Germline-derived CDR1 and CDR2 are MNHEY and SVGAGI. DNA for the CDR3: TGTGCCAGCAGTCCGACTGGCGAGACCCAGTACTTC. Its translation is CASSPTGETQYF.

The chain links TRBV27 to TRBJ1-1; a possible D gene is TRBD1 (6 bases). The V gene lost 2 bases and the J gene lost 4 bases, with 8 bases spanning the gap. Germline values: CDR1 MNHEY, CDR2 SMNVEV (reference sequence). CDR3 length: 13 residues. The CDR3 loop is CASSLGQFTEAFF. The CDR3, as DNA: TGTGCCAGCAGTTTAGGACAGTTCACTGAAGCTTTCTTT.

On this clone: Other nucleotide sequences from this sample produce the same CDR3. The rearrangement uses TRBV11-2 and TRBJ1-1; D is uncertain. From germline, CDR1 is SGHAT and CDR2 FQNNGV. This CDR3 has 13 residues. Trimming removed 1 base at V and 1 base at J, with 4 bases between. DNA of the CDR3: TGTGCCAGCAGCTTAGGGGGGAACACTGAAGCTTTCTTT. Translating it yields CASSLGGNTEAFF.

This chain uses TRBV5-1 with TRBJ2-7, with D hard to call. The CDR3 totals 13 residues. V dropped 0 bases and J dropped 6 bases, with 10 bases sitting between them. CDR1 and CDR2 (germline): SGHRS, YFSETQ. This CDR3 reads CASSLVAEREQYF. The CDR3 nucleotides read TGCGCCAGCAGCTTGGTTGCGGAGCGCGAGCAGTACTTC.

This clone was seen a few times. The V call is TRBV14, the J call TRBJ1-4; 7 bases align to TRBD1. Germline trimming cut 8 bases from V and 5 bases from J; bases unmatched to any gene: 5. The CDR3 consists of 13 residues. Germline-derived CDR1 and CDR2 are SGHDN and FVKESK. The CDR3 nucleotides read TGTGCCAGCGGGGGACAGCTGAATGAAAAACTGTTTTTT. This translates into CASGGQLNEKLFF.

This clone was picked up a small number of times. The chain employs TRBV14 and TRBJ2-3; D is possibly TRBD2 (6 bases). The CDR3 extends over 15 amino acids. V shed 6 bases and J shed 2 bases, with 15 bases lying between them. Germline V CDR1 and CDR2: SGHDN, FVKESK. CDR3 loop: CASSQSEGVTDTQYF. CDR3 DNA sequence: TGTGCCAGCAGTCAGTCGGAGGGAGTCACAGATACGCAGTATTTT.

This chain connects TRBV5-1 to TRBJ1-2; D ambiguous. Germline V CDR1 and CDR2: SGHRS, YFSETQ. V was clipped by 0 bases and J by 0 bases, with 6 bases between them. CDR3 length: 14 residues. The CDR3 loop reads CASSLESANYGYTF. The CDR3 nucleotides read TGCGCCAGCAGCTTGGAGTCCGCTAACTATGGCTACACCTTC.

This chain connects TRBV27 to TRBJ2-7; D not certain. Germline-derived CDR1 and CDR2 are MNHEY and SMNVEV (reference sequence). This CDR3 has 13 residues. V lost 4 bases and J lost 0, with 7 bases in between. Written as DNA, the CDR3 is TGTGCCAGCAGTTCAACAGACTCCTACGAGCAGTACTTC. Translated, it gives CASSSTDSYEQYF.

The rearrangement joins TRBV7-2 to TRBJ1-5, with a tentative D call TRBD1 (5 bases). Germline V gene data show CDR1 as SGHTA and CDR2 as FQGNSA. The V end lost 5 bases, the J end lost 0 bases, and 11 bases lay between the germline ends. CDR3 length equals 15 residues. The CDR3 region has the DNA TGTGCCAGCAGCCCAGGGACCAGTAGCAATCAGCCCCAGCATTTT. Translation: CASSPGTSSNQPQHF. The full variable domain, its missing parts supplied by reference TRBV7-2 and TRBJ1-5, is GAGVSQSPSNKVTEKGKDVELRCDPISGHTALYWYRQSLGQGLEFLIYFQGNSAPDKSGLPSDRFSAERTGGSVSTLTIQRTQQEDSAVYLCASSPGTSSNQPQHFGDGTRLSIL.

The CDR3 nucleotides read TGCGCCAGCAGGACGAGGGTGTACGAGGATAAAGAGACCCAGTACTTC. Translated: CASRTRVYEDKETQYF. The V and J genes are TRBV5-1 and TRBJ2-5; perhaps TRBD2 as D (5 bases). Germline values: CDR1 SGHRS, CDR2 YFSETQ. The CDR3 is 16 amino acids. V was trimmed by 5 bases and J by 3 bases, leaving 20 bases between them. Drawing the rest from reference TRBV5-1 and TRBJ2-5, the complete variable domain is KAGVTQTPRYLIKTRGQQVTLSCSPISGHRSVSWYQQTPGQGLQFLFEYFSETQRNKGNFPGRFSGRQFSNSRSEMNVSTLELGDSALYLCASRTRVYEDKETQYFGPGTRLLVL.

The gene calls are TRBV14 and TRBJ2-7; a possible D gene is TRBD2 (6 bases). CDR3 length: 13 amino acids. Germline V gene sequence: CDR1 SGHDN, CDR2 FVKESK. V lost 8 bases, J lost 3 bases, and 14 bases lay in between. CDR3 DNA: TGTGCCAGCGGGACTCCCCCCCTCTACGAGCAGTACTTC. Translation: CASGTPPLYEQYF. The full variable domain, its missing parts supplied by reference TRBV14 and TRBJ2-7, is EAGVTQFPSHSVIEKGQTVTLRCDPISGHDNLYWYRRVMGKEIKFLLHFVKESKQDESGMPNNRFLAERTGGTYSTLKVQPAELEDSGVYFCASGTPPLYEQYFGPGTRLTVT.

The V gene is TRBV27, the J gene TRBJ2-7; D not resolved. Between the trimmed V and J ends, which lost 0 bases and 2 bases, there was a span of 11 bases. The CDR3 is 15 residues long. Germline V gene sequence: CDR1 MNHEY, CDR2 SMNVEV (reference sequence). DNA of the CDR3: TGTGCCAGCAGTTTATCGCTACCTACGCCCTACGAGCAGTACTTC. This encodes CASSLSLPTPYEQYF.

This clone was detected only once. V and J are TRBV2 and TRBJ2-2, with 8 bases lining up with TRBD1. This CDR3 region has 16 residues. Germline assignment: CDR1 SNHLY and CDR2 FYNNEI. With 6 bases clipped from V and 6 bases from J, the junction kept 12 bases outside the gene matches. In DNA, the CDR3 is TGTGCCAGCAGCCCTACCTCCGGACAGGGACCCGGGGAGCTGTTTTTT. This encodes CASSPTSGQGPGELFF.

The chain couples TRBV5-6 to TRBJ2-5; D is ambiguous. CDR1 is SGHDT, CDR2 YYEEEE, per germline. V was cut by 1 base and J by 1 base, with 8 bases left in between. CDR3 length: 14 amino acids. CDR3 protein: CASSLKASQETQYF. CDR3 nucleotide sequence: TGTGCCAGCAGCTTGAAAGCGTCCCAAGAGACCCAGTACTTC.

This clone has only a few counts. The J gene is TRBJ2-5, the V gene TRBV27; D remains ambiguous. CDR1 and CDR2 from the germline V gene are MNHEY and SMNVEV (reference sequence). Trimming removed 8 bases at V and 5 bases at J, with 15 bases between. This CDR3 has 13 amino acids. The DNA for the CDR3 is TGTGCCAGCGCCCCCACGGTCGTCGAGACCCAGTACTTC. Residues: CASAPTVVETQYF.

The V gene is TRBV5-6, the J gene TRBJ2-7, with D possibly being TRBD1 or TRBD2 (5 bases each). CDR1 is SGHDT, CDR2 YYEEEE, per germline. Between the trimmed V and J ends, which lost 4 bases and 4 bases, there was a span of 15 bases. CDR3 length: 14 amino acids. As DNA, the CDR3 is TGTGCCAGCAGCGCTCACGGGACCGCGTACGAGCAGTACTTC. This translates into CASSAHGTAYEQYF.

The V gene is TRBV5-6, the J gene TRBJ1-1; D is unresolved. The germline V gene encodes CDR1 SGHDT and CDR2 YYEEEE. Trimming shortened V by 3 bases and J by 4 bases, and 7 bases separated the two germline ends. This CDR3 is built from 12 residues. The CDR3 DNA follows: TGTGCCAGCAGCTCCGATGGCACTGAAGCTTTCTTT. This codes for CASSSDGTEAFF.

This clone was detected once. This rearrangement joins TRBV29-1 to TRBJ2-7; 7 positions match TRBD2. J gave up 2 bases and V 5 bases, and 12 bases lay outside the gene matches. Germline V gene data show CDR1 as SQVTM and CDR2 as ANQGSEA. This CDR3 contains 15 residues. The CDR3 region is CSVLSSGDLTYEQYF. The CDR3 DNA is TGCAGCGTTCTTTCCAGCGGGGACCTGACCTACGAGCAGTACTTC.

This chain uses TRBV27 with TRBJ1-5; D may be TRBD1 (5 bases). The CDR3 runs to 15 residues. The V gene lost 5 bases and the J gene lost 1 base, with 12 bases spanning the gap. CDR1 is MNHEY, CDR2 SMNVEV, per germline (reference sequence). DNA of the CDR3: TGTGCCAGCAGTCCCACGGGGCGGAGCAATCAGCCCCAGCATTTT. Translated, it gives CASSPTGRSNQPQHF.

The rearrangement uses TRBV4-1 and TRBJ1-2; D not resolved. Germline V lookup: CDR1 MGHRA, CDR2 YSYEKL. Between the trimmed V and J ends, which lost 1 base and 6 bases, there was a span of 9 bases. The CDR3 has 13 amino acids. The CDR3 DNA is TGCGCCAGCAGCCAAGCTGACGGGAATGGCTACACCTTC. It yields the protein CASSQADGNGYTF.